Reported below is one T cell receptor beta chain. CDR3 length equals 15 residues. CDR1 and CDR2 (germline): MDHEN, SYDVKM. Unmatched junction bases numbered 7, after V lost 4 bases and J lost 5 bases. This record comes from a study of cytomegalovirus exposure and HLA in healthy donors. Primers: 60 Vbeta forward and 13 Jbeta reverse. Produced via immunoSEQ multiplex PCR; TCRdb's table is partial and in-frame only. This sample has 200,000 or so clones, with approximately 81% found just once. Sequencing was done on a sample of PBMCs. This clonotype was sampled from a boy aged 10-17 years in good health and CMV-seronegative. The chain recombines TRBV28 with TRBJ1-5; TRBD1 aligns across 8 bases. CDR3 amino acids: CASSYLDRDYQPQHF. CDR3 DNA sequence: TGTGCCAGCAGTTACCTGGACAGGGATTATCAGCCCCAGCATTTT.